One T cell receptor (beta chain) is described in this entry. Its antigen remains undetermined. Within one base of it there is no much larger clone, and no base qualities were kept. This specimen belongs to a study of T-cell memory formation after mild COVID-19 (dated by TCRdb to the early 2020s). Broadly, across the study: TCR sequence clusters from the two donors were found to be largely donor specific. Two young, previously healthy adult volunteers, one female and one male, were included in the cohort. In two donors, T-cell clones that expanded and contracted after mild COVID-19 were tracked by sequencing TCRalpha and TCRbeta repertoires over time.

Ficoll-Paque density gradient centrifugation was the method used to isolate PBMCs. Results and caveats for the whole study, not just this receptor: Contracting CD4+ clones were located mainly in the CM and EM memory subsets, whereas CD8+ clones were found to be enriched in EMRA. Only a couple of mild cases were covered in the study, and larger cohorts including severe cases with pre-infection samples were considered necessary. SARS-CoV-2 specificity of the second-wave clones peaking on day 37 was not confirmed. The detection of some responding clones in pre-infection memory suggests that pre-existing cross-reactive memory T cells joined the SARS-CoV-2 response. Clones that contracted from day 15 to 85 showed balanced CD4/CD8 phenotypes, whereas a second wave of clones that expanded from day 15 to 37 leaned towards CD4+.

V lost 4 bases and J lost 1 base, and the count of bases not matched to a germline gene is 4. From cysteine to phenylalanine, the CDR3 is 15 amino acids long. CDR3 DNA is the only sequence kept; it has 45 bases, read in frame from the first base. Based on the germline V gene, the CDR1 and CDR2 sequences are SGHDT and YYEEEE. Sequenced on an Illumina NovaSeq 6000. TCRalpha and TCRbeta cDNA libraries were constructed by 5'RACE with constant-segment primers, with sample barcodes and unique molecular identifiers being introduced. Trizol reagent was used to extract RNA from every sample. The libraries were amplified in two PCR steps, and the second step added a second sample barcode and Illumina TruSeq adapters. Libraries were sequenced on an Illumina NovaSeq with 2 x 150 bp paired-end reads. As for how the authors treated the data: The reads were demultiplexed and collapsed into UMI-guided consensus sequences using migec v1.2.7. With mixcr v2.1.11, UMI consensuses were aligned to TRA and TRB V and J templates and assembled into clonotypes. A clonotype was counted as expanded or contracted only if both edgeR and NoisET called the change significant, with noise models trained on biological replicates. For edgeR calls, the thresholds were a false discovery rate-adjusted p below 0.01 and a log2 fold-change of 1. As an exploratory analysis of dynamics, max-normalized trajectories of the 1000 most abundant clonotypes were examined with PCA combined with hierarchical clustering. Separately sequenced CD4+ and CD8+ repertoires were used to assign the CD4 or CD8 phenotype of responding clones. TCRdb reanalyzed the raw reads on its own, using fastp at Q25 for trimming and MiXCR for clone calling, and kept in-frame beta chains. Each entry is one CDR3 protein sequence, shown with its most common DNA and genes. The V and J calls were not made by the authors but by TCRdb's processing. The sample table holds about 470,000 distinct CDR3 sequences, of which 18% were seen once. The top ten clonotypes cover roughly an eighth of the sample.

The sample comprised PBMCs or a T cell subset sorted from them (not recorded which). This clonotype originated in an adult woman who had mild COVID-19 (a few samples of this study predate the infection). The sample titles of this study are shuffled in the database, so cell type and time point are left out; the donor was told from shared clones. The chain is assembled from TRBV5-6 and TRBJ2-3, and TRBD2 matches 9 of the central bases. CDR3 protein: CASSRRTSGTDTQYF. DNA sequence: TGTGCCAGCAGCCGAAGGACTAGCGGCACAGATACGCAGTATTTT.